This entry lists 20 T cell receptor beta chains sequenced from one sample in a study of regulatory T cells in long-lasting Graves disease. Time point indicated: newly diagnosed GD, antithyroid drugs for less than 3 months. Generation of the TCR library employed RNA extracted from PBMCs. HTBI primers from iRepertoire and Arm-PCR of CDR3 regions yielded the TCR beta libraries. MiXCR was run by TCRdb on the multiplex PCR reads, yielding one entry per CDR3 protein. The profile shows around 470,000 distinct CDR3 sequences, about 14% of them singletons. This same sample was also taken into another study, of T cells in Graves' hyperthyroidism and ophthalmopathy.

Source: peripheral blood mononuclear cells (PBMCs), taken at new diagnosis, from a patient treated with antithyroid drugs. The receptors come from a woman aged 50 to 60 with Graves disease.

This clonotype was observed at least ten times. The J gene is TRBJ2-7, the V gene TRBV28; D possibly corresponds to TRBD1 (5 bases). CDR1 is MDHEN, CDR2 SYDVKM, per germline. CDR3 length equals 14 residues. The germline V and J ends were trimmed by 3 bases and 4 bases, with 13 bases remaining between them. The CDR3 DNA reads as TGTGCCAGCAGTTTGGTGGGGCCCCCTTACGAGCAGTACTTC. Translated, it gives CASSLVGPPYEQYF.

This clonotype was seen more than once but under ten times. This CDR3 is CASTPPTSGGDTQYF. The CDR3 region has the DNA TGTGCCAGCACACCCCCAACTAGCGGGGGCGATACGCAGTATTTT. The chain links TRBV12-3 or TRBV12-4 to TRBJ2-3; 11 bases align to TRBD2. There are 15 residues in the CDR3. Trimming removed 7 bases from V and 6 bases from J; junction bases left unmatched: 9.

This clonotype was detected a few times. This chain uses TRBV6-2 or TRBV6-3 with TRBJ2-3; perhaps TRBD2 as D (5 bases). V shed 0 bases and J shed 4 bases, with 11 bases lying between them. CDR3 size: 15 residues. Germline CDR1 MNHEY, CDR2 SVGEGT. The CDR3 loop is CASSYSDEGPDTQYF. CDR3 bases: TGTGCCAGCAGTTACTCGGACGAGGGCCCAGATACGCAGTATTTT.

This clonotype was seen a few times. The chain employs TRBV30 and TRBJ2-7; the D is unclear. This CDR3 has 15 residues. The germline V gene has CDR1 GTSNPN and CDR2 SVGIG (reference sequence). Deletions cut 2 bases from V and 4 bases from J, with 18 bases between. The CDR3 loop is CAWSPPGSSLYEQYF. For the CDR3, the DNA is TGTGCCTGGAGTCCCCCGGGCTCGAGCTTGTACGAGCAGTACTTC.

This clonotype was counted between two and nine times. The CDR3 loop reads CASSYFPGQGYEQYF. The DNA of the CDR3 is TGTGCCAGCAGTTACTTTCCGGGACAGGGATACGAGCAGTACTTC. The rearrangement uses TRBV6-5 and TRBJ2-7; 9 bases are shared with TRBD1. This CDR3 has 15 amino acids. The V and J ends lost 1 base and 4 bases, in that order; junction bases with no gene match: 5. Germline CDR1 MNHEY, CDR2 SVGAGI.

Many counts were recorded for this clonotype. The V and J genes are TRBV2 and TRBJ2-7; D is uncertain. The CDR3 contains 17 residues. Trimming cost V 0 bases and J 3 bases, with 18 bases left between them. Germline V gene lookup returns CDR1 SNHLY and CDR2 FYNNEI. In DNA, the CDR3 is TGTGCCAGCAGTGAAGCGCTTAAGTCGGACGGAGACTACGAGCAGTACTTC. Protein: CASSEALKSDGDYEQYF.

This clonotype was found many times. J is TRBJ2-1 and V is TRBV6-5; maybe TRBD2 (5 bases). This CDR3 has 16 amino acids. V was cut by 2 bases and J by 4 bases, with 15 bases left in between. Germline loops: CDR1 MNHEY, CDR2 SVGAGI. CDR3 DNA sequence: TGTGCCAGCAGTTACCGACGAAGGCGGGCATACAATGAGCAGTTCTTC. It yields the protein CASSYRRRRAYNEQFF.

The chain links TRBV6-1 to TRBJ1-5; D is undetermined. The V end lost 6 bases, the J end lost 3 bases, and 9 bases lay between the germline ends. This CDR3 comprises 13 residues. Germline assignment: CDR1 MNHNS and CDR2 SASEGT. The DNA of the CDR3 is TGTGCCAGCAGAAACAGAAACAATCAGCCCCAGCATTTT. Translation: CASRNRNNQPQHF.

In this sample, this clonotype turned up a few times. The chain employs TRBV6-1 and TRBJ1-2; 7 bases fit TRBD1. The V gene's germline CDR1 is MNHNS and CDR2 SASEGT. CDR3 length: 17 amino acids. The J segment lost 0 bases and the V segment lost 7 bases, leaving 14 bases of the junction unmatched. CDR3 sequence (DNA): TGTGCCAGCAAAGAGGCGGCAGGGGGGTTATCTAACTATGGCTACACCTTC. It is translated as CASKEAAGGLSNYGYTF.

Note on this clonotype: A much larger clonotype is one base distant, so this may be a read error. The rearrangement links TRBV10-3 to TRBJ2-4; no clear D gene. Trimming cost V 5 bases and J 13 bases, with 12 bases left between them. CDR3 length: 11 residues. CDR1 and CDR2 (germline): ENHRY, SYGVKD. This chain's CDR3 is CAISSYNEQYF. The CDR3 DNA reads as TGTGCCATCAGTTCTTACAATGAGCAGTACTTC.

This clonotype has a count of ten or more. This sequence joins TRBV5-5 and TRBJ2-7; maybe TRBD1 (6 bases). CDR1 SGHKS and CDR2 YYEKEE come from the germline V gene (reference sequence). With 4 bases removed from V and 0 bases from J, the gap between germline ends came to 20 bases. This CDR3 has 17 residues. CDR3 DNA: TGTGCCAGCAGCGACCACCGACAGGTACCAAACTCCTACGAGCAGTACTTC. Translated: CASSDHRQVPNSYEQYF.

This clonotype was seen repeatedly, ten times or more. The V gene is TRBV5-1, the J gene TRBJ1-1, with D possibly matching TRBD1 (5 bases). CDR1 SGHRS and CDR2 YFSETQ come from the germline V gene. V was cut by 1 base and J by 0 bases, with 10 bases left in between. The CDR3 spans 15 residues. The CDR3, as DNA: TGCGCCAGCAGCTTGTCGGGGGAACTGAACACTGAAGCTTTCTTT. This codes for CASSLSGELNTEAFF.

The sample holds many counts of this clonotype. The chain has TRBV2 and TRBJ1-1, with D unclear. CDR1 and CDR2 (germline): SNHLY, FYNNEI. V was shortened by 6 bases and J by 3 bases, with 11 bases between the two germline ends. CDR3 length: 13 amino acids. In DNA, the CDR3 is TGTGCCAGCAGGGAGACAACTTACACTGAAGCTTTCTTT. This encodes CASRETTYTEAFF.

Ten or more counts support this clonotype. J is TRBJ2-1 and V is TRBV12-3 or TRBV12-4; D is unclear. The CDR3 length is 16 residues. V gave up 3 bases and J gave up 7 bases, with 19 bases separating them. The CDR3 nucleotides are TGTGCCAGCAGTTTCTCCCGCGACTGGTCCCATAATGAGCAGTTCTTC. Residues: CASSFSRDWSHNEQFF.

This clonotype was observed a handful of times. The chain combines TRBV6-5 with TRBJ2-7; TRBD1 might be the D (6 bases). V was pared by 0 bases and J by 5 bases, with 14 bases between. Germline assignment: CDR1 MNHEY and CDR2 SVGAGI. The CDR3 covers 15 residues. The CDR3 protein is CASSYSSQGLNEQYF. The CDR3 nucleotides are TGTGCCAGCAGTTACTCGAGTCAGGGGCTGAACGAGCAGTACTTC.

This clonotype was counted many times. The genes are TRBV29-1 and TRBJ2-3, with 14 bases identical to TRBD2. Per germline, CDR1 SQVTM and CDR2 ANQGSEA. The V segment lost 5 bases and the J segment 4 bases; nucleotides outside the gene matches: 2. The CDR3 runs 14 residues. CDR3 in DNA: TGCAGCGTTTCGGGACTAGCGGGAGCAGATACGCAGTATTTT. It specifies CSVSGLAGADTQYF.

This clonotype appeared many times. The chain carries TRBV9 and TRBJ1-1; D possibly corresponds to TRBD1 (5 bases). CDR1 and CDR2 (germline): SGDLS, YYNGEE. The CDR3 extends over 15 amino acids. The ends were cut back, 3 bases at V and 7 bases at J, with 19 bases in the middle. The chain's CDR3 is CASSAGGGVGGEAFF. CDR3 coding DNA: TGTGCCAGCAGCGCCGGGGGAGGGGTTGGAGGTGAAGCTTTCTTT.

This clonotype was counted a few times. The V and J genes are TRBV25-1 and TRBJ1-5; tentatively, D is TRBD1 (5 bases). This CDR3 is 16 amino acids long. Germline values: CDR1 MGHDK, CDR2 SYGVNS. Deletions cut 1 base from V and 5 bases from J, with 15 bases between. The CDR3, as DNA: TGTGCCAGCAGTGAATTAGACGCCCAGGGAGATCAGCCCCAGCATTTT. It encodes CASSELDAQGDQPQHF. The variable domain in full, with the rest retrieved from reference TRBV25-1 and TRBJ1-5, is EADIYQTPRYLVIGTGKKITLECSQTMGHDKMYWYQQDPGMELHLIHYSYGVNSTEKGDLSSESTVSRIRTEHFPLTLESARPSHTSQYLCASSELDAQGDQPQHFGDGTRLSIL.

In this sample, this clonotype turned up many times. The J gene is TRBJ2-1, the V gene TRBV6-2 or TRBV6-3; D is unclear. Germline CDR1 MNHEY, CDR2 SVGEGT. V dropped 5 bases and J dropped 2 bases, with 10 bases sitting between them. The CDR3 length is 14 residues. The CDR3 coding sequence is TGTGCCAGCAGTGCACAGCTTACCTACAATGAGCAGTTCTTC. Amino acids: CASSAQLTYNEQFF.

There are many counts of this clonotype. As DNA, the CDR3 is TGTGCCAGCAGGAGTGCAGGCAAAAACACTGAAGCTTTCTTT. It translates to CASRSAGKNTEAFF. The chain carries TRBV28 and TRBJ1-1; D call uncertain. Trimming stripped 6 bases from V and 2 bases from J, with 13 bases between. The CDR3 extends over 14 amino acids. Germline assignment: CDR1 MDHEN and CDR2 SYDVKM.